The rows below give T cell receptor beta chains drawn from one sample of a study of T cell repertoires in cytomegalovirus infection. For these TCRs, the target antigens are not known. TCRdb passed the reads through MiXCR, listing each CDR3 protein once. The profile shows 350,000 to 400,000 distinct CDR3 sequences, about 35% of them singletons. Source: cultured PBMCs, taken from culture after CMV antigen stimulation. Receptors originate from a human donor in good health (CMV status not recorded). Some clones in this sample may be carry-over from other donors' samples. The CDR3 runs from the conserved cysteine through the conserved F or W.

TRBV7-2 | CASSLYAGGDSYGYTF
TRBV13 | CASSLGDRAIIDEQFF
TRBV7-2 | CASSFAGTRDAGELFF
TRBV11-1 | CASTADSTQFF
TRBV12-3/TRBV12-4 | CASREGTGLTGELFF
TRBV4-3 | CASSQEGTGVVYGYTF
TRBV12-3/TRBV12-4 | CASSLVPAEQFF
TRBV5-4 | CASSLDPGSEAFF
TRBV20-1 | CSAVDLNSYEQYF
TRBV7-2 | CASSFRAGATYEQYF
TRBV5-1 | CASSYVPGTGELFF
TRBV11-2 | CASSLRGAGGNTIYF
TRBV6-6 | CASSPSTGITDTQYF
TRBV24-1 | CATSVGGSITDTQYF
TRBV7-2 | CASGRADRLNSPLHF
TRBV12-3/TRBV12-4 | CASTQVGDKQETQYF
TRBV6-6 | CASSRQGFGGYTF
TRBV7-2 | CASSPSWHQNEKLFF
TRBV7-9 | CASSLGLANNEQFF
TRBV5-1 | CASRDIAGGLGNEQFF
TRBV4-1 | CASSLRDGTYEQYF
TRBV19 | CASRPSDRGKINEQFF
TRBV28 | CATNGGVRNIQYF
TRBV7-8 | CASSYVGTQNTEAFF
TRBV29-1 | CSVYGTLKGSYEQYF
TRBV7-6 | CASSTGQSGPYNEQFF
TRBV14 | CASSQVGTHYEQYF
TRBV2 | CASSDTSGQETQYF
TRBV7-6 | CASSSGQASSTDTQYF
TRBV12-3/TRBV12-4 | CASSFRVALIHEQYF
TRBV7-2 | CASSPVAGNNEQFF
TRBV7-2 | CASSTVGFGNQPQHF
TRBV11-1 | CASSPTPDYGYTF
TRBV20-1 | CSAPLGRVREQFF
TRBV11-2 | CASSLDQGPRGGYTF
TRBV27 | CASSQGTLGGELLF
TRBV6-5 | CASRELGKTDTQYF
TRBV27 | CASRGTGQRAFF
TRBV11-2 | CASSRRMDASTDTQYF
TRBV12-3/TRBV12-4 | CASSRARISEAQYF
TRBV28 | CASSLRRIDYEQYF
TRBV14 | CASSQIWDKNTGELFF